The clone carrying this T cell receptor beta chain has just one count. These data come from a study of blood T cell repertoires in COVID-19. Study in general: T cells, B-cell-depleted T cells, or PBMCs provided the cDNA or gDNA that served as material.

Trimming stripped 2 bases from V and 9 bases from J, with 11 bases between. The CDR3 loop spans 13 amino acids. As originally analysed: The authors estimated nucleated cell counts from reference gene primer amplification. The repertoire was sequenced with immunoSEQ multiplex PCR; TCRdb's copy has only in-frame clones and lacks some. Clone size and V and J calls were adopted from that table, with D and trimming inferred from the DNA. The sample lists some 150,000 clones, approximately 83% seen once, with roughly 2.6% in the top ten. The source is a human donor with acute or convalescent COVID-19. The donor label of this sample is uncertain. The chain is built from TRBV12-3 or TRBV12-4 and TRBJ2-1; D not certain. The sequenced material came from peripheral blood. The CDR3 loop is CASSLTKPAEQFF. The CDR3 coding sequence is TGTGCCAGCAGTTTAACCAAGCCCGCTGAGCAGTTCTTC.